Only a few counts were recorded for the clone carrying this TCR beta chain. TCRdb processed the RT-PCR reads anew with MiXCR; each CDR3 protein has one entry. Altogether about 110,000 distinct CDR3 sequences are present, roughly 37% being singletons, with the ten largest covering around 25%. The source of the sample is a study of patients and donors after allogeneic stem cell transplantation. The germline V gene has CDR1 DFQATT and CDR2 SNEGSKA (reference sequence). The CDR3 is 12 residues long. V was shortened by 4 bases and J by 4 bases, with 11 bases between the two germline ends. This clonotype was sampled from a human donor who was either an allogeneic HSCT recipient or a stem cell or donor lymphocyte infusion donor (not recorded which). It is not recorded whose cells these are; they may come from a transplant donor. The rearrangement uses TRBV20-1 and TRBJ2-7; D unresolved. Sequenced sample: blood, either unsorted or a sorted T cell fraction (not recorded which). The CDR3: CSAKGPAYEQYF. As DNA, the CDR3 is TGCAGTGCTAAGGGCCCCGCTTACGAGCAGTACTTC.